This section outlines one T cell receptor (beta chain) sequence together with its context. Its antigen has not been determined. Base qualities are not recorded, but no much larger clone differs from it by a single base. The cohort comprised some 730 healthy bone marrow donors. At the time of sampling, all cohort members were nominally healthy, though unrecorded immune exposures were likely present. The donor was CMV seronegative and was included in the group of a few hundred seronegative cohort members. Each donor provided a peripheral blood sample, and peripheral blood mononuclear cells were used for TCR beta sequencing. The Qiagen DNeasy Blood Extraction Kit was used to extract genomic DNA from the blood cell samples. The data derive from a study of cytomegalovirus exposure and HLA in healthy donors (dated by TCRdb to the late 2010s). About the study as a whole: In an earlier analysis of 550 to 750 of the donors, around 300 Gb of sequence data and 100 million or so unique TCR beta sequences from 180 million or so T cells were reported. Roughly 300 gigabases of sequencing data and approximately 80 million unique TCR sequences were included in an early release covering about 700 HLA-typed donors. Of the roughly 400 genotyped donors, 81% fell in the genetic ancestry cluster associated with self-reported Caucasian donors. The study was designed to test whether signatures of past pathogen exposure could be identified by cataloging public T cell receptors. The study used immunosequencing to profile the T cell repertoires of under 700 subjects and linked those repertoires to cytomegalovirus serostatus. Besides the first cohort of approximately 710 subjects, a separate validation cohort made up of roughly 120 different subjects was used. To predict cytomegalovirus infection status, the study combined high-throughput TCR immunosequencing, statistical association of individual TCRs with disease status, and machine learning. A later analysis re-analyzed previously published TCR beta repertoires from 600 to 850 donors and added high-resolution HLA genotyping to study TCR occurrence patterns. Rather than drawing on any new phenotypic data, the later analysis identified candidate immune exposures from TCR beta sequences and the way those sequences occurred across donors. In an earlier analysis of 500 to 650 of the donors, high-throughput TCR beta sequencing was used to judge whether each TCR beta V gene segment behaved as functional or pseudogenic. Donor age, sex, ethnicity and CMV serostatus were compiled alongside the repertoire data. A later genetic analysis took genome-wide SNP genotypes for about 65% of the roughly 670 donors and used that subset as a discovery cohort. All discovery cohort repertoires had been generated using a single sequencing platform. Class I and class II HLA loci were covered by the typing at four-digit resolution. The number of donors typed differed by locus, with roughly 620-630 for A, B, C, DRB1 and DQB1, roughly 550 for DQA1, under 610 for DPA1, and over 400 for DPB1. Four to six DR-DQ haplotypes were handled as single units for association and clustering, since linkage in the cohort was strong. Among under 450 genotyped donors of the cohort, an average of around 240,000 unique TCR beta nucleotide sequences were sequenced per donor, 15% to 20% of them non-productive.

Libraries were prepared through the immunoSEQ multiplex PCR assay. The multiplex PCR relied on a mix of 60 forward primers for TCR Vbeta segments and 13 reverse primers for TCR Jbeta segments. A multiplex PCR assay on genomic DNA amplified the CDR3 region of rearranged TCR beta genes. Amplified TCR beta libraries were sequenced as 87-base-pair reads on the Illumina HiSeq System. The paper's processing steps were these. A later analysis tallied roughly 76 million unique TCR beta chains across the approximately 670 repertoires, and some 10 million of those chains were shared by two or more donors. A nearest-neighbor algorithm error-corrected the raw reads and collapsed the reads into unique sequences, merging closely related sequences to remove PCR and sequencing errors. Alignment of CDR3 sequences to IMGT reference sequences was used to assign V, D and J gene segments. For a sequence to be retained, at least a six-nucleotide match to both a V gene segment and a J gene segment was required. Rearrangements were classified as productive when the CDR3 lacked stop codons and remained in frame with V and J, and all other rearrangements were classified as non-productive. Following IMGT convention, CDR3 was defined as the stretch from the second conserved V-encoded cysteine up to the conserved J-encoded phenylalanine. In an earlier analysis of 587 of the donors, sequences lacking an unambiguous match to a single V gene segment were excluded. In an earlier analysis of 450 to 700 of the donors, V segments were called functional above 56.7% productive rearrangements and were called segregating when the between-donor standard deviation exceeded 5%. A statistical classification framework was built for diagnosing cytomegalovirus status from the catalog of TCR beta chain sequences. In a later analysis, V and J genes were assigned by comparing TCR nucleotide sequences against IMGT/GENE-DB human TR gene sequences. The TCRdist pipeline was used in a later analysis to assign CDR3 sequences and most-parsimonious VDJ recombination scenarios. In a later analysis, each TCR beta chain was defined by its CDR3 amino acid sequence together with its V-gene family, and reads lacking a unique V-gene family were excluded. As a way to deal with suspected cross-contamination and a sequencing artifact, a later analysis dropped approximately 590 nucleotide sequences that were highly shared and had low generation probability. A later analysis calculated a clonal expansion index for each public chain from normalized within-repertoire ranks of inferred template counts. A later analysis computed generation probabilities with a VDJ recombination model fitted to out-of-frame rearrangements, and checked the results against IGoR. A later analysis scored TCR-TCR, TCR-HLA and TCR-CMV co-occurrence with hypergeometric tests, applying a repertoire-size bias correction to TCR pairs. In a later analysis, false discovery rates were estimated by permuting HLA or CMV assignments 20 times. In a later analysis, co-occurring TCRs were grouped with DBSCAN, and TCRdist sequence similarity was added when clustering was performed within HLA-allele-positive subsets. Repertoires with fewer than 30,000 or more than 120,000 public chains were left out of co-occurrence clustering, as were roughly five repertoires with anomalous nucleotide sharing. TCRdb obtained this table from immuneACCESS and retained in-frame rearrangements with V and J assigned. These tables miss some clones; where compared with another copy, unresolved V genes account for less than half of the shortfall, and the remainder is unexplained. V and J calls and clone size are as listed in that table; D and trimming were resolved from the DNA. The sample table lists around 150,000 clones, around 9.6% of them with a count of one. The top ten hold 1.8% of the sample.

The germline V gene provides CDR1 MNHEY and CDR2 SVGAGI. The CDR3 starts with the cysteine, ends with the phenylalanine, and has 13 residues. Kept here is only the CDR3 DNA, which spans 39 bases and is read in frame from base 1. Trimming takes 0 bases from V and 7 bases from J, and the germline ends sit 4 bases apart. Summary of the overall study and its limitations: It was suggested by the authors that the approach could potentially be generalized to other disease states and immunological phenotypes. HLA typing was unavailable for some donors at each locus, so association tests used only the typed subset. A later analysis reported that several top co-occurrence clusters appeared linked to parvovirus B19, influenza, CMV and Epstein-Barr virus. In the study, some 180 TCR beta chains were listed as associated with cytomegalovirus. Across donors, most TCR sequences were observed very rarely, whereas some public TCRs were present in many individuals. According to a later analysis, most CMV-associated TCR beta chains appeared to be HLA-restricted, and the HLA associations seemed to be driven largely by CMV exposure. A cluster of highly shared sequence variants was judged likely to represent a technical artifact of the sequencing pipeline. Strong co-occurrence of HLA alleles, especially DR and DQ, made assigning TCR associations to individual alleles difficult. A further reported finding was that TCR beta sequences accurately predicted the HLA-A and HLA-B alleles for most subjects in the first cohort. At a false discovery rate of 0.05, a later analysis linked some 17,000 TCR beta sequences to specific HLA alleles. According to a later genetic analysis, donors in an Asian-associated ancestry cluster had fewer N-insertions in productive TCRs than the roughly 670-donor mean. The classifier was reported to diagnose cytomegalovirus status with high specificity and sensitivity in both the original and validation cohorts. Compared with equally common non-associated chains, HLA-associated TCR beta chains in a later analysis were more clonally expanded and had lower generation probabilities. Broadly in line with IMGT annotations, most TCR beta V segments showed up in productive rearrangements about 87% or about 30% of the time in an earlier analysis of several hundred of the donors. Roughly uniform sequencing depth across donors was assumed in presence/absence analyses, although this assumption may not hold. This cohort had only TCR beta chains sequenced, and the lack of alpha or paired-chain data limited which features could be detected. In vitro tests confirmed that three of the cytomegalovirus-associated TCR beta chains recognize cytomegalovirus antigens. The earlier analysis of approximately 590 of the donors excluded some 15 rarely observed V segments, including chromosome 9 orphons, because counts were too low. A later analysis found that TCR association rates varied across HLA loci, with DRB1 alleles showing the most associated TCRs and HLA-C alleles the fewest. CMV serostatus was the only immune exposure information available for the cohort. An association between a missense DCLRE1C variant and V-gene and J-gene trimming of TCR beta chains was found in a later genetic analysis and replicated in an independent cohort. Correlated functional status among segregating V segments might be attributable to linkage disequilibrium, but an unknown experimental factor could not be ruled out. Some IMGT-functional V segments, including TRBV6-2 and TRBV6-3, could not be distinguished by the 87-base-pair reads and were therefore excluded.

Recombination connected TRBV6-5 to TRBJ1-6, with an unclear D gene assignment. Source material: PBMCs. This TCR was recovered from a male donor in good health and CMV-seronegative. The nucleotide sequence is TGTGCCAGCAGTTACTCCAGAAATTCACCCCTCCACTTT. It translates to CASSYSRNSPLHF.